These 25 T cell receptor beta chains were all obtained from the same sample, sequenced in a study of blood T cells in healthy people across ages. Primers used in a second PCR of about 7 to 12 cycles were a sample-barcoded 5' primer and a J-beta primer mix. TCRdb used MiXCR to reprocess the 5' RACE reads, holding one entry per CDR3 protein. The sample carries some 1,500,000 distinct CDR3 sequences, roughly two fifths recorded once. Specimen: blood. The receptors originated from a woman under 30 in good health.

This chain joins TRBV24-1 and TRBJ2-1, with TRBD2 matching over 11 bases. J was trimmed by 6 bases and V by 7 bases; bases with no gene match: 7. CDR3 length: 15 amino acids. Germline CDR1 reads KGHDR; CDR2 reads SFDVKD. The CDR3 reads CATRPTSGNSNEQFF. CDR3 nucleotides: TGTGCCACCAGGCCGACTAGCGGGAATTCCAATGAGCAGTTCTTC.

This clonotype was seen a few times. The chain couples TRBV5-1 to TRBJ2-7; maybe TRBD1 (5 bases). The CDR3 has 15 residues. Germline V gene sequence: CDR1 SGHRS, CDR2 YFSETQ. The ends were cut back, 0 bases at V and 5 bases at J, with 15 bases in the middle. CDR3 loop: CASSLVVGVRNEQYF. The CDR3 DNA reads TGCGCCAGCAGCTTGGTGGTAGGGGTGAGGAACGAGCAGTACTTC.

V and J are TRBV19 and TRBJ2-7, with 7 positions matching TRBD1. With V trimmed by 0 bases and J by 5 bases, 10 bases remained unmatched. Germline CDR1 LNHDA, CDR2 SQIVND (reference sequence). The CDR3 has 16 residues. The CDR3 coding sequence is TGTGCCAGTAGTATAGATCTGGCAGGGGGATTCGACGAGCAGTACTTC. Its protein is CASSIDLAGGFDEQYF. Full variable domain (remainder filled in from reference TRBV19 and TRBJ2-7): DGGITQSPKYLFRKEGQNVTLSCEQNLNHDAMYWYRQDPGQGLRLIYYSQIVNDFQKGDIAEGYSVSREKKESFPLTVTSAQKNPTAFYLCASSIDLAGGFDEQYFGPGTRLTVT.

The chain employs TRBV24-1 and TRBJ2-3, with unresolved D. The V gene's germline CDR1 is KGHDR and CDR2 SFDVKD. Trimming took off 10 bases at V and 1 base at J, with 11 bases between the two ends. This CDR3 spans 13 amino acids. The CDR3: CATGKPGTDTQYF. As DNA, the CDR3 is TGTGCCACGGGGAAACCGGGCACAGATACGCAGTATTTT.

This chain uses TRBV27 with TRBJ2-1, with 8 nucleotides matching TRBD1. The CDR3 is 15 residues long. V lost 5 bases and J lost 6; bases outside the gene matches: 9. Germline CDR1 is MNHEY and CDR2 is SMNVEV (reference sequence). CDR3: CASSTTGQASNEQFF. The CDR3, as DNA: TGTGCCAGCAGTACGACGGGACAGGCGTCCAATGAGCAGTTCTTC.

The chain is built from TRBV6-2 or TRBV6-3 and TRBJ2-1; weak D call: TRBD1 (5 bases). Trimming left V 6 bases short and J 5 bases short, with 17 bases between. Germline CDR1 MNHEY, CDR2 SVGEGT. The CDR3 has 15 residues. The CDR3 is CASSLVGVSHNEQFF. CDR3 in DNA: TGTGCCAGCAGCCTCGTAGGGGTTTCGCACAATGAGCAGTTCTTC.

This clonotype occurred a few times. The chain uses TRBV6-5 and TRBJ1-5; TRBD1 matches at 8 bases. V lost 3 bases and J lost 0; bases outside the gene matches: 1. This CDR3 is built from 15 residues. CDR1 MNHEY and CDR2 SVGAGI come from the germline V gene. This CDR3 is CASSYGQGSNQPQHF. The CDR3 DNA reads TGTGCCAGCAGTTATGGACAGGGTAGCAATCAGCCCCAGCATTTT.

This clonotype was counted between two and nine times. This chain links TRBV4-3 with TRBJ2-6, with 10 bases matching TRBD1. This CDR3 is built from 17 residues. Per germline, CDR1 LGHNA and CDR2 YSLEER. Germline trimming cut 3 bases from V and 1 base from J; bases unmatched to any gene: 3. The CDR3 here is CASSQTGGYSGANVLTF. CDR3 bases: TGCGCCAGCAGCCAGACAGGGGGCTATTCTGGGGCCAACGTCCTGACTTTC.

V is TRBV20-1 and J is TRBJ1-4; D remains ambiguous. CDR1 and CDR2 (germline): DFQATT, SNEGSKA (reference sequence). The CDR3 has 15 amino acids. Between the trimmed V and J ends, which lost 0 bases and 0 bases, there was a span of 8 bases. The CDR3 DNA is TGCAGTGCTAGAGATTTGGGAGCAACTAATGAAAAACTGTTTTTT. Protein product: CSARDLGATNEKLFF.

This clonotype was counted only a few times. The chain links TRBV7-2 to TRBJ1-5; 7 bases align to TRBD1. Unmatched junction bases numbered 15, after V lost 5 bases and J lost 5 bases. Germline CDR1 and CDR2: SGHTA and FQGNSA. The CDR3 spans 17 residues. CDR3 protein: CASSIRPGTVLHQPQHF. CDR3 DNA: TGTGCCAGCAGCATCCGCCCCGGGACAGTGCTCCATCAGCCCCAGCATTTT.

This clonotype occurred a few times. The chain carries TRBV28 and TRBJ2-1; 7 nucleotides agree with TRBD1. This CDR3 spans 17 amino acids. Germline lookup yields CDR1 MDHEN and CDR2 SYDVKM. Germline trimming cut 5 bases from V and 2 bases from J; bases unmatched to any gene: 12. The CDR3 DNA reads TGTGCCAGCAGTCCAGGGGGAAGTAAAGTAGCCTACAATGAGCAGTTCTTC. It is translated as CASSPGGSKVAYNEQFF.

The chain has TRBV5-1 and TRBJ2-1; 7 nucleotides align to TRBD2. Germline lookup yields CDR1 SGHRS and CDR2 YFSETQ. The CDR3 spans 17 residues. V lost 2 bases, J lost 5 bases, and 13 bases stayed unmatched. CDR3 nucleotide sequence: TGCGCCAGCAGCTTCACGCCACTGGCGGGGGAGAACAATGAGCAGTTCTTC. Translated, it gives CASSFTPLAGENNEQFF. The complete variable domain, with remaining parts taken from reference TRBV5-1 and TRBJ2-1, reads KAGVTQTPRYLIKTRGQQVTLSCSPISGHRSVSWYQQTPGQGLQFLFEYFSETQRNKGNFPGRFSGRQFSNSRSEMNVSTLELGDSALYLCASSFTPLAGENNEQFFGPGTRLTVL.

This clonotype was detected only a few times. The DNA for the CDR3 is TGTGCCAGCAGTTGGAGAGGTCGAGACGGCTATGGCTACACCTTC. Protein product: CASSWRGRDGYGYTF. The chain combines TRBV6-2 or TRBV6-3 with TRBJ1-2; D is undetermined. V was cut by 4 bases and J by 4 bases, with 16 bases left in between. The CDR3 is 15 residues long. CDR1 is MNHEY, CDR2 SVGEGT, per germline.

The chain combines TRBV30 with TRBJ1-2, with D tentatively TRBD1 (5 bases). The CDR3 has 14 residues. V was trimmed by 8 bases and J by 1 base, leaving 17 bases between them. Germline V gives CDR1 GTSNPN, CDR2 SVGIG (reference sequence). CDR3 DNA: TGTGCCGGATGGGGCTCACAGCATAACTATGGCTACACCTTC. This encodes CAGWGSQHNYGYTF. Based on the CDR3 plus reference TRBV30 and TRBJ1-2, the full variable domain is SQTIHQWPATLVQPVGSPLSLECTVEGTSNPNLYWYRQAAGRGLQLLFYSVGIGQISSEVPQNLSASRPQDRQFILSSKKLLLSDSGFYLCAGWGSQHNYGYTFGSGTRLTVV.

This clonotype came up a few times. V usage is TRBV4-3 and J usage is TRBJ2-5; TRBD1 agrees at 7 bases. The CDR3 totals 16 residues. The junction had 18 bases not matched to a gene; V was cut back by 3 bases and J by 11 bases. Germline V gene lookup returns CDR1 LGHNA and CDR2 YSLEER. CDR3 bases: TGCGCCAGCAGCCAGGGAGCCGGACAGGCAAGCAATGAGCAGTACTTC. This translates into CASSQGAGQASNEQYF.

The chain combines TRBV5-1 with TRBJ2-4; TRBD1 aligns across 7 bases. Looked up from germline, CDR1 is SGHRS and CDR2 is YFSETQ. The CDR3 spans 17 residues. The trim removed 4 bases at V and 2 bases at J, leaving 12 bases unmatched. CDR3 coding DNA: TGCGCCAGCAGCACTGACAGGGACCGCGGAACCAAAAACATTCAGTACTTC. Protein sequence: CASSTDRDRGTKNIQYF.

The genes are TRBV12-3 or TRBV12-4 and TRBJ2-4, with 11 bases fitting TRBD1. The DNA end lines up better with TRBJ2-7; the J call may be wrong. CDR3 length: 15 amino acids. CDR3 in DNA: TGTGCCAGCAGTCATCCGGGACAGGGGGTGTTCGAGCAGTACTTC. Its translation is CASSHPGQGVFEQYF.

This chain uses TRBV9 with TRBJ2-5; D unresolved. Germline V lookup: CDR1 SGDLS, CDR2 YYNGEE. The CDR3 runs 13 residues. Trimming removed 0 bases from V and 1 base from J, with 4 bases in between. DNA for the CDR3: TGTGCCAGCAGCGTAGATCCCCAAGAGACCCAGTACTTC. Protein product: CASSVDPQETQYF.

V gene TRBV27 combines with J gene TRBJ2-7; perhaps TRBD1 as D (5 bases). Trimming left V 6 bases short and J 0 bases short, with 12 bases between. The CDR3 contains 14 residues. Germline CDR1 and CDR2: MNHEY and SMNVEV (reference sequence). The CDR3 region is CASRSRGSSYEQYF. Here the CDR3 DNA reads TGTGCCAGCAGGTCAAGGGGAAGCTCCTACGAGCAGTACTTC.

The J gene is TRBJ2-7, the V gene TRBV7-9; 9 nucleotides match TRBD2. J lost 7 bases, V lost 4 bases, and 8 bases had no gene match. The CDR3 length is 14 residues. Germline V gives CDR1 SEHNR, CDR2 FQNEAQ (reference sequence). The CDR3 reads CASSSSGDYNEQYF. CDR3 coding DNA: TGTGCCAGCAGCTCTAGCGGGGACTACAATGAGCAGTACTTC.

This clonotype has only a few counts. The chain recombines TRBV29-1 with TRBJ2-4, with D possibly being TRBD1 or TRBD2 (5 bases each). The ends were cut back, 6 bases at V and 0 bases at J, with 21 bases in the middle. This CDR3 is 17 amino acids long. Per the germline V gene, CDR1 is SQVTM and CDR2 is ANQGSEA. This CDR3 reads CSVSDSLGDLAKNIQYF. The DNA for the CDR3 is TGCAGCGTCTCGGACTCTCTAGGGGATCTAGCCAAAAACATTCAGTACTTC.

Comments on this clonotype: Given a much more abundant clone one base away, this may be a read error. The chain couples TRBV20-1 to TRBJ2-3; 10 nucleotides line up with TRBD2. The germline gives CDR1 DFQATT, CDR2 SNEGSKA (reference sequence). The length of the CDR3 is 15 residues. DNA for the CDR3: TGCAGTGGTAGAGGACTAGCGGAGCGGCCAGATACGCAGTATTTT. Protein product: CSGRGLAERPDTQYF.

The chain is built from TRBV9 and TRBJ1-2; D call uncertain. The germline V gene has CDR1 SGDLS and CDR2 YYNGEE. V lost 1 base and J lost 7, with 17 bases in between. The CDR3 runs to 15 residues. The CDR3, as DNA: TGTGCCAGCAGCGTAAACCGGGTCGGGCTTGGTGGCTACACCTTC. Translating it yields CASSVNRVGLGGYTF.

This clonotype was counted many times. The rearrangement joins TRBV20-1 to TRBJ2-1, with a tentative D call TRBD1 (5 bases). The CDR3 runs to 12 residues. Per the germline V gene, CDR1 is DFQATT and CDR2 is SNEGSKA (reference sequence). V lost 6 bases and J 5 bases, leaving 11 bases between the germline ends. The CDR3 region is CSARVRDNEQFF. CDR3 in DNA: TGCAGTGCCAGGGTCCGGGACAATGAGCAGTTCTTC.

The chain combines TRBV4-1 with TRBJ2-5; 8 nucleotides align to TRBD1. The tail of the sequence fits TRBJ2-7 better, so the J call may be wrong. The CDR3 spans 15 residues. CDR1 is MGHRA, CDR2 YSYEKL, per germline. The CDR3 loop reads CASSLGQGRGYEQYF. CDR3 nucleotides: TGCGCCAGCAGCCTTGGACAGGGACGAGGCTACGAGCAGTACTTC.